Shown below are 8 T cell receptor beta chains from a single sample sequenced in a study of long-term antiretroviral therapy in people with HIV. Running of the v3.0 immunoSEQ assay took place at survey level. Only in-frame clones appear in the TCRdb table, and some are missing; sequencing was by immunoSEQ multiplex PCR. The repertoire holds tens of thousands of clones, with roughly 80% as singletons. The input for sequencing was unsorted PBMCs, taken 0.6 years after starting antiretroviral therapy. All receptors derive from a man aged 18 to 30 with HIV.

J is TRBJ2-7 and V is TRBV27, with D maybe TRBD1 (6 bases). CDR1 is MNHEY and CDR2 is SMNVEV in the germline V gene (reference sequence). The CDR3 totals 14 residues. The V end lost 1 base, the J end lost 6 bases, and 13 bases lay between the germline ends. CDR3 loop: CASSLLRTGPEQYF. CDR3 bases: TGTGCCAGCAGTTTATTACGCACAGGGCCCGAGCAGTACTTC.

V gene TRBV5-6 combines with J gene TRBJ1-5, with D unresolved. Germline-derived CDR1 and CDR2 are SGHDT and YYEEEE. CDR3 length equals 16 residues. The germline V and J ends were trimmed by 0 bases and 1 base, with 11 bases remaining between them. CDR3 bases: TGTGCCAGCAGCTTGGGAGGCGGGTTCAGCAATCAGCCCCAGCATTTT. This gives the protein CASSLGGGFSNQPQHF.

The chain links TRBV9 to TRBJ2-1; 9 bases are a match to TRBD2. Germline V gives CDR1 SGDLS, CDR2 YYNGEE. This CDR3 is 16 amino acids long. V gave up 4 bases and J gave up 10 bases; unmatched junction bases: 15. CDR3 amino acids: CASSPTSGGPTTEQFF. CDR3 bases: TGTGCCAGCAGCCCGACTAGCGGAGGGCCTACGACGGAGCAGTTCTTC.

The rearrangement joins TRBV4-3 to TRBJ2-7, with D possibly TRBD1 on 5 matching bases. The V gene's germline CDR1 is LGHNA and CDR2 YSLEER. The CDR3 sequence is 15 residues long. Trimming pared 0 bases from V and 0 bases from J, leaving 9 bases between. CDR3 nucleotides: TGCGCCAGCAGCCAAGATTACAGGACCTCCTACGAGCAGTACTTC. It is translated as CASSQDYRTSYEQYF.

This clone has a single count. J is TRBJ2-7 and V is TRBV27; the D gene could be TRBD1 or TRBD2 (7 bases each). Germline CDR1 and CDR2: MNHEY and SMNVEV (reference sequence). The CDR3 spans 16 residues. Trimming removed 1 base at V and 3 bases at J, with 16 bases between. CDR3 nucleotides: TGTGCCAGCAGTTTATTAGGGGGCGGGAGTGTCTACGAGCAGTACTTC. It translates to CASSLLGGGSVYEQYF.

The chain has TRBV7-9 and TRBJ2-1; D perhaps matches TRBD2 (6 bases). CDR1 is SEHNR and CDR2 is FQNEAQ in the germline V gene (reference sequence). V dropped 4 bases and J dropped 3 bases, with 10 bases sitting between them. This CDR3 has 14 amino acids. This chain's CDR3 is CASSSPGLYNEQFF. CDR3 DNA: TGTGCCAGCAGCTCACCGGGACTCTACAATGAGCAGTTCTTC.

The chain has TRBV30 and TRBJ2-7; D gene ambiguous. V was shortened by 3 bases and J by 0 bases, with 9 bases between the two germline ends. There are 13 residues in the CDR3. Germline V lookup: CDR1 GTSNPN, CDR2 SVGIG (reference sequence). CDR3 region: CAWSLLSSYEQYF. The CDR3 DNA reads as TGTGCCTGGAGCCTTCTGAGCTCCTACGAGCAGTACTTC. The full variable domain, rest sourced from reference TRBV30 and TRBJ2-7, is SQTIHQWPATLVQPVGSPLSLECTVEGTSNPNLYWYRQAAGRGLQLLFYSVGIGQISSEVPQNLSASRPQDRQFILSSKKLLLSDSGFYLCAWSLLSSYEQYFGPGTRLTVT.

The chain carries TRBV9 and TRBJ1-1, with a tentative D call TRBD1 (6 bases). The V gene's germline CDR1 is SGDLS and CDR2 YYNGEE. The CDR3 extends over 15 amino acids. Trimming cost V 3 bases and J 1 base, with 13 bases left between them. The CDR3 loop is CASSGRQAPNTEAFF. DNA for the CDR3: TGTGCCAGCAGCGGACGACAGGCACCGAACACTGAAGCTTTCTTT.